This TCR beta chain came from a study of T-cell memory formation after mild COVID-19. Study at large: In these data, TCR clusters were largely donor specific. Overall study findings and caveats: Whether second-wave clones peaking at day 37 were SARS-CoV-2 specific went unconfirmed.

This clonotype was detected a few times. Its antigen is not identified. This CDR3 has 17 amino acids. The V gene end was trimmed by 5 bases and the J gene end by 1 base; junction bases not matched to a gene: 10. Germline lookup yields CDR1 SEHNR and CDR2 FQNEAQ (reference sequence). One entry per CDR3 protein results from TCRdb running MiXCR on the 5' RACE reads. The sample includes some 300,000 distinct CDR3 sequences, roughly 21% seen only once; the top ten take around 21%. Sequences were obtained from PBMCs or a T cell subset sorted from them (not recorded which). The chain has TRBV7-9 and TRBJ1-1, with TRBD1 matching over 10 bases. The sequence was collected from a man between 18 and 29 years old who had mild COVID-19 (a few samples of this study predate the infection). Cell type and time point are not known. In DNA form, the CDR3 reads TGTGCCAGCAGCCTACCGACAGGGGGCTGGGGGAACACTGAAGCTTTCTTT. Translated: CASSLPTGGWGNTEAFF. Full variable domain (rest looked up from reference TRBV7-9 and TRBJ1-1): DTGVSQNPRHKITKRGQNVTFRCDPISEHNRLYWYRQTLGQGPEFLTYFQNEAQLEKSRLLSDRFSAERPKGSFSTLEIQRTEQGDSAMYLCASSLPTGGWGNTEAFFGQGTRLTVV.